Shown below are 9 T cell receptor beta chains from a single sample sequenced in a study of OX40 agonist ivuxolimab in advanced cancers. To prepare the library, the immunoSEQ multiplex PCR assay was applied. The source is immuneACCESS, and TCRdb retained only in-frame sequences with V and J called. Part of the clones is not carried over; for the studies checked, unresolved V genes explain less than half of this, and the remainder is unexplained. Recorded for this sample are 55,000 to 65,000 clones; about 87% of them occurred a single time. 2% to 2.5% of the sample is taken by the ten largest. The starting material was CD4+ or CD8+ T cells sorted from blood, obtained in a trial of the OX40 agonist ivuxolimab. The receptors were sampled from an adult with an advanced solid tumor such as melanoma, head and neck, liver or kidney cancer.

The V call is TRBV7-2, the J call TRBJ2-3, with 9 bases that match TRBD2. J was trimmed by 10 bases and V by 2 bases; bases with no gene match: 7. Germline CDR1 and CDR2: SGHTA and FQGNSA. The CDR3 consists of 14 residues. CDR3: CASSLRSSGVAQYF. The CDR3 bases are TGTGCCAGCAGCTTACGGTCTAGCGGGGTTGCGCAGTATTTT.

This rearrangement joins TRBV5-4 to TRBJ1-4; D is unclear. The CDR3 has 14 residues. Trimming removed 4 bases at V and 5 bases at J, with 12 bases between. Germline-derived CDR1 and CDR2 are SGHNT and YYREEE (reference sequence). CDR3: CASSPDGPNEKLFF. The DNA of the CDR3 is TGTGCCAGCAGCCCCGACGGACCCAATGAAAAACTGTTTTTT.

This chain joins TRBV28 and TRBJ1-1; D unresolved. Germline CDR1 is MDHEN and CDR2 is SYDVKM. V was pared by 7 bases and J by 0 bases, with 9 bases between. The CDR3 is 13 amino acids. The CDR3 DNA reads TGTGCCAGCATCCCCCCGATGAACACTGAAGCTTTCTTT. Its protein product is CASIPPMNTEAFF.

The chain employs TRBV6-1 and TRBJ2-4; 7 bases agree with TRBD2. V shed 1 base and J 8 bases; nucleotides not matched to a gene: 5. From germline, CDR1 is MNHNS and CDR2 SASEGT. This CDR3 spans 14 amino acids. The DNA of the CDR3 is TGTGCCAGCAGTGAAGTAGGGAGGGGTGACATTCAGTACTTC. It is translated as CASSEVGRGDIQYF.

The chain has TRBV5-1 and TRBJ2-7, with D perhaps matching TRBD1 or TRBD2 (5 bases each). From germline, CDR1 is SGHRS and CDR2 YFSETQ. Deletions cut 0 bases from V and 0 bases from J, with 10 bases between. This CDR3 comprises 15 residues. CDR3 in amino acids: CASSLGDLISYEQYF. CDR3 in DNA: TGCGCCAGCAGCTTGGGGGACCTAATCTCCTACGAGCAGTACTTC.

The chain is built from TRBV5-5 and TRBJ1-3; no definite D call. This CDR3 is 15 amino acids long. V gave up 1 base and J gave up 5 bases, with 13 bases separating them. Germline V lookup: CDR1 SGHKS, CDR2 YYEKEE (reference sequence). CDR3 region: CASSLSVTGRNTIYF. CDR3 nucleotides: TGTGCCAGCAGCTTGTCTGTTACCGGGAGAAACACCATATATTTT.

In its sample, this clone was seen a few times. This chain connects TRBV5-6 to TRBJ1-2; tentative D call: TRBD1 (6 bases). Per the germline V gene, CDR1 is SGHDT and CDR2 is YYEEEE. The CDR3 loop spans 18 amino acids. The V and J ends lost 0 bases and 0 bases respectively, with 18 bases between them. In nucleotides, the CDR3 is TGTGCCAGCAGCTTGGAAAGGAACAGGGTCCAAGCTAACTATGGCTACACCTTC. This sequence encodes CASSLERNRVQANYGYTF.

The chain couples TRBV7-3 to TRBJ2-7; 7 nucleotides line up with TRBD2. J gave up 2 bases and V 1 base, and 5 bases lay outside the gene matches. This CDR3 has 15 residues. Germline V CDR1 and CDR2: SGHTA, FQGTGA. The CDR3 reads CASSLSSGLTYEQYF. The CDR3 coding sequence is TGTGCCAGCAGCTTAAGCTCGGGACTAACCTACGAGCAGTACTTC. Combining the CDR3 with reference TRBV7-3 and TRBJ2-7 gives the whole variable domain GAGVSQTPSNKVTEKGKYVELRCDPISGHTALYWYRQSLGQGPEFLIYFQGTGAADDSGLPNDRFFAVRPEGSVSTLKIQRTERGDSAVYLCASSLSSGLTYEQYFGPGTRLTVT.

The CDR3 sequence is CAWNRGEEKLFF. CDR3 DNA: TGTGCCTGGAACAGGGGGGAGGAAAAACTGTTTTTT. The gene calls are TRBV30 and TRBJ1-4, with TRBD1 matching 8 bases. The junction had 3 bases not matched to a gene; V was cut back by 4 bases and J by 8 bases. This CDR3 region has 12 residues. The germline V gene has CDR1 GTSNPN and CDR2 SVGIG (reference sequence).